The 8 T cell receptor beta chains reported below all come from one sample, sequenced in a study of blood T cell repertoires in COVID-19. Sequencing used immunoSEQ multiplex PCR; TCRdb keeps in-frame clones, though not all of them. Altogether roughly 240,000 clones are present, more than 75% being singletons, with the ten largest covering about 2.9%. The material sequenced was peripheral blood. These TCRs come from a woman aged 25-40 years who had recovered from COVID-19.

J is TRBJ2-3 and V is TRBV5-4; 7 nucleotides agree with TRBD2. Germline values: CDR1 SGHNT, CDR2 YYREEE (reference sequence). The V and J ends lost 0 bases and 0 bases, in that order; junction bases with no gene match: 7. CDR3 length equals 17 residues. DNA of the CDR3: TGTGCCAGCAGCTTGGGGGGGAGGGGCGCAAGCACAGATACGCAGTATTTT. It yields the protein CASSLGGRGASTDTQYF.

This chain's CDR3 is CASSPFYEQYF. DNA of the CDR3: TGTGCCAGCAGCCCTTTCTACGAGCAGTACTTC. The V gene is TRBV7-8, the J gene TRBJ2-7, with unresolved D. The CDR3 spans 11 residues. The V gene's germline CDR1 is SGHVS and CDR2 FQNEAQ. V lost 5 bases, J lost 3 bases, and 5 bases lay in between.

The CDR3, as DNA: TGTGCCAGCAGCCAAGGGGCTAGCGGGGGGTACGGGGAGCTGTTTTTT. The encoded protein is CASSQGASGGYGELFF. The rearrangement uses TRBV4-2 and TRBJ2-2; 11 nucleotides line up with TRBD2. V shed 1 base, J shed 7 bases, and the junction held 5 bases outside the gene matches. This CDR3 is 16 amino acids long. Germline values: CDR1 LGHNA, CDR2 YNFKEQ.

The chain couples TRBV6-2 or TRBV6-3 to TRBJ2-2, with D unresolved. The CDR3 spans 17 residues. Trimming stripped 0 bases from V and 0 bases from J, with 11 bases between. Germline-derived CDR1 and CDR2 are MNHEY and SVGEGT. CDR3: CASSYSWRSPNTGELFF. CDR3 sequence (DNA): TGTGCCAGCAGTTACTCGTGGAGAAGTCCGAACACCGGGGAGCTGTTTTTT.

The V gene is TRBV13, the J gene TRBJ2-3, with 7 positions matching TRBD2. The V gene's germline CDR1 is PRHDT and CDR2 FYEKMQ (reference sequence). Trimming took 2 bases from V and 4 from J; bases not matched to a gene: 21. This CDR3 contains 20 residues. CDR3 DNA: TGTGCCAGCAGCTTATACAGAAGGGCTAGCGGTAAAACTTACGCAGATACGCAGTATTTT. It codes for CASSLYRRASGKTYADTQYF.

The chain couples TRBV2 to TRBJ2-1, with TRBD2 identical over 9 bases. V shed 7 bases, J shed 8 bases, and the junction held 3 bases outside the gene matches. This CDR3 spans 12 amino acids. Germline V gene lookup returns CDR1 SNHLY and CDR2 FYNNEI. CDR3 in amino acids: CASKGTSYEQFF. Written as DNA, the CDR3 is TGTGCCAGCAAAGGGACTAGCTATGAGCAGTTCTTC.

The chain is built from TRBV4-1 and TRBJ2-5, with unresolved D. Germline CDR1 reads MGHRA; CDR2 reads YSYEKL. Deletions cut 4 bases from V and 4 bases from J, with 10 bases between. This CDR3 contains 13 residues. The CDR3 DNA reads TGCGCCAGCAGCCCAGACCTTTTAGAGACCCAGTACTTC. Protein product: CASSPDLLETQYF.

This clone was detected only once. V is TRBV12-3 or TRBV12-4 and J is TRBJ1-2; D might be TRBD1 (6 bases). This CDR3 region has 13 residues. Trimming stripped 6 bases from V and 3 bases from J, with 11 bases between. The CDR3 region is CASRTDRYYGYTF. CDR3 nucleotides: TGTGCCAGCAGAACTGACAGGTACTATGGCTACACCTTC.